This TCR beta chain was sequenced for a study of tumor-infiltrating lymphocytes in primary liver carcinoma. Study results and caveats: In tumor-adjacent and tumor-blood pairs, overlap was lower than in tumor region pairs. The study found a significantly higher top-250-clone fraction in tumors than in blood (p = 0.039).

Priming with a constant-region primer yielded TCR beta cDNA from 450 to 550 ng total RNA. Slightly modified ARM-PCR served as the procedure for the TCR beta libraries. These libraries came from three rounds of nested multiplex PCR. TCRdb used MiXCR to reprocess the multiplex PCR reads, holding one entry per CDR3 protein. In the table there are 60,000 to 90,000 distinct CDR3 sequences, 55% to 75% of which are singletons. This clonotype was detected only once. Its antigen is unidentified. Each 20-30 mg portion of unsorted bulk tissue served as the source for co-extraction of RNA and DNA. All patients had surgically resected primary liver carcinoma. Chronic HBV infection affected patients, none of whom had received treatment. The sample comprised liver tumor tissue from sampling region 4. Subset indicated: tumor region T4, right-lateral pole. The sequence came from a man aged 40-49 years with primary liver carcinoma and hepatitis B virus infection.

The CDR3 DNA reads as TGTGCCAGCAACTTGGGCGGAGCGAACACTGAAGCTTTCTTT. Its protein is CASNLGGANTEAFF. The chain carries TRBV6-5 and TRBJ1-1, with D unresolved. Germline lookup yields CDR1 MNHEY and CDR2 SVGAGI. Trimming left V 7 bases short and J 1 base short, with 13 bases between. The CDR3 consists of 14 residues.